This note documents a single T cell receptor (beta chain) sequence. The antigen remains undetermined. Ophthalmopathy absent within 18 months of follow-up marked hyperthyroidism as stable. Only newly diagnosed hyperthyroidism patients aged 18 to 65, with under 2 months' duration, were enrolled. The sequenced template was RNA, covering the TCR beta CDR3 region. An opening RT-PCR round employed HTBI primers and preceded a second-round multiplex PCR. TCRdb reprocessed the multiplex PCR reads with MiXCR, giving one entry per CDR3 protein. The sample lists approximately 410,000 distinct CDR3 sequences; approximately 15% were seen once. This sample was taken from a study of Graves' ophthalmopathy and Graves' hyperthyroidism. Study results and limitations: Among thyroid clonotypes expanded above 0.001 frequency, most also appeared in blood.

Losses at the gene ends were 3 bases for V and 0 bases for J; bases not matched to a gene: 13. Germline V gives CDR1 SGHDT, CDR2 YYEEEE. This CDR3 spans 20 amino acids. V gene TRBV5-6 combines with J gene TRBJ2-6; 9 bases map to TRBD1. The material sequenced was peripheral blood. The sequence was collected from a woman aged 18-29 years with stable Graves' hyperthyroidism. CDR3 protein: CASSYGEGQGKFSGANVLTF. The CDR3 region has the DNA TGTGCCAGCAGCTACGGGGAAGGACAGGGGAAGTTCTCTGGGGCCAACGTCCTGACTTTC.